Shown below are 19 T cell receptor beta chains from a single sample sequenced in a study of neurological immune-mediated disorders. Via MiXCR, TCRdb re-called the 5' RACE reads, giving one row per CDR3 protein. The sample has over 60,000 distinct CDR3 sequences; under 5.5% are singletons. The sample consisted of PBMCs. The source of these receptors is a woman in her forties or fifties with multiple sclerosis.

This clonotype has a handful of counts. The chain joins TRBV10-3 to TRBJ1-3; 10 nucleotides match TRBD1. The V gene end was trimmed by 1 base and the J gene end by 1 base; junction bases not matched to a gene: 1. The CDR3 length is 16 residues. CDR1 is ENHRY and CDR2 is SYGVKD in the germline V gene. The DNA of the CDR3 is TGTGCCATCAGTGAGTGGGACAGGGGATCTGGAAACACCATATATTTT. It codes for CAISEWDRGSGNTIYF.

This clonotype showed up many times. This chain links TRBV5-1 with TRBJ2-6; D might be TRBD1 (5 bases). Germline V CDR1 and CDR2: SGHRS, YFSETQ. The V end lost 0 bases, the J end lost 2 bases, and 6 bases lay between the germline ends. This CDR3 is built from 15 residues. CDR3 DNA: TGCGCCAGCAGCTTGGGGGGCCCTGGGGCCAACGTCCTGACTTTC. Translation gives CASSLGGPGANVLTF.

This clonotype was observed many times. This chain joins TRBV6-6 and TRBJ2-1, with D possibly matching TRBD1 (6 bases). CDR3 size: 12 residues. The V end lost 9 bases, the J end lost 4 bases, and 10 bases lay between the germline ends. Germline CDR1 and CDR2: MNHNY and SVGAGI (reference sequence). As DNA, the CDR3 is TGTGCCAGTACCGGACAGTACAATGAGCAGTTCTTC. As protein: CASTGQYNEQFF.

This clonotype was observed at least ten times. Its ends do not fully match the called genes, so a read error is possible. V usage is TRBV7-3 and J usage is TRBJ1-2; 7 positions agree with TRBD1. Looked up from germline, CDR1 is SGHTA and CDR2 is FQGTGA. The CDR3 runs to 15 residues. The CDR3 DNA reads TGTGCCAGCAGCCTAACACCGGGACAGATTCATGGCTACACCTTC. It encodes CASSLTPGQIHGYTF.

This clonotype has a count of ten or more. The V call is TRBV4-3, the J call TRBJ2-3, with a tentative D call TRBD1 (6 bases). The length of the CDR3 is 16 residues. Per the germline V gene, CDR1 is LGHNA and CDR2 is YSLEER. Trimming pared 0 bases from V and 4 bases from J, leaving 14 bases between. The CDR3 loop is CASSQDHRVWADTQYF. The CDR3 coding sequence is TGCGCCAGCAGCCAAGATCACAGGGTTTGGGCAGATACGCAGTATTTT.

This clonotype was found many times. The chain joins TRBV20-1 to TRBJ1-2; 9 bases line up with TRBD1. Trimming removed 0 bases from V and 3 bases from J; junction bases left unmatched: 11. The CDR3 spans 17 residues. Germline V gene sequence: CDR1 DFQATT, CDR2 SNEGSKA (reference sequence). CDR3: CSARDPIRGQGDYGYTF. CDR3 nucleotides: TGCAGTGCTAGAGATCCTATTAGGGGACAGGGAGACTATGGCTACACCTTC.

This clonotype was detected many times. The rearrangement uses TRBV5-5 and TRBJ2-2; D call uncertain. V was clipped by 0 bases and J by 1 base, with 4 bases between them. Germline CDR1 and CDR2: SGHKS and YYEKEE (reference sequence). The CDR3 length is 14 residues. DNA of the CDR3: TGTGCCAGCAGCTTGGGACGGAACACCGGGGAGCTGTTTTTT. As protein: CASSLGRNTGELFF.

The chain carries TRBV7-2 and TRBJ2-7; D gene uncertain. This CDR3 comprises 11 residues. The germline V and J ends were trimmed by 6 bases and 7 bases, with 10 bases remaining between them. Germline CDR1 reads SGHTA; CDR2 reads FQGNSA. CDR3 sequence (DNA): TGTGCCAGCAGAAAGTACGGAGAGCAGTACTTC. It yields the protein CASRKYGEQYF.

This clonotype appeared many times. V gene TRBV18 combines with J gene TRBJ2-1, with D maybe TRBD2 (6 bases). CDR1 and CDR2 (germline): KGHSH, LQKENI. The CDR3 totals 16 residues. With 1 base removed from V and 3 bases from J, the gap between germline ends came to 13 bases. The CDR3 spells CASSPLISGDYNEQFF. CDR3 nucleotides: TGTGCCAGCTCACCACTTATTTCGGGGGACTACAATGAGCAGTTCTTC.

This clonotype was recorded a few times. The chain combines TRBV7-3 with TRBJ2-2, with unresolved D. With 2 bases removed from V and 0 bases from J, the gap between germline ends came to 10 bases. The CDR3 consists of 16 residues. CDR1 and CDR2 from the germline V gene are SGHTA and FQGTGA. The DNA for the CDR3 is TGTGCCAGCAGCTTATCGGCAGTCTCGAACACCGGGGAGCTGTTTTTT. The encoded protein is CASSLSAVSNTGELFF.

The V call is TRBV11-1, the J call TRBJ2-1; D may be TRBD2 (5 bases). V was cut by 5 bases and J by 4 bases, with 15 bases left in between. Germline CDR1 is SGHAT and CDR2 is FQDESV (reference sequence). The CDR3 has 15 amino acids. CDR3 region: CASSLRISGYNEQFF. As DNA, the CDR3 is TGTGCCAGCAGCCTACGAATAAGCGGATACAATGAGCAGTTCTTC.

This clonotype came up many times. The V and J genes are TRBV20-1 and TRBJ1-2; tentatively, D is TRBD1 (5 bases). Germline V gene lookup returns CDR1 DFQATT and CDR2 SNEGSKA (reference sequence). V dropped 1 base and J dropped 4 bases, with 19 bases sitting between them. The CDR3 has 16 amino acids. CDR3 DNA: TGCAGTGCTAGAGTTCCAAACGGGGCAGGAGTCTATGGCTACACCTTC. Translation: CSARVPNGAGVYGYTF.

At least ten counts were recorded for this clonotype. The V and J genes are TRBV11-1 and TRBJ2-1, with 8 bases that match TRBD1. CDR3 length: 15 amino acids. Germline CDR1 SGHAT, CDR2 FQDESV (reference sequence). Losses at the gene ends were 3 bases for V and 4 bases for J; bases not matched to a gene: 5. The DNA of the CDR3 is TGTGCCAGCAGCTTGGGGACAGGCGATTACAATGAGCAGTTCTTC. This encodes CASSLGTGDYNEQFF.

This clonotype was seen ten or more times. This chain connects TRBV5-1 to TRBJ1-2; D unresolved. Germline V gene lookup returns CDR1 SGHRS and CDR2 YFSETQ. V was shortened by 7 bases and J by 3 bases, with 13 bases between the two germline ends. This CDR3 spans 13 amino acids. The CDR3 spells CASREGGYYGYTF. As DNA, the CDR3 is TGCGCCAGCCGGGAGGGCGGTTACTATGGCTACACCTTC. Looking up the rest from reference TRBV5-1 and TRBJ1-2 gives the full variable domain: KAGVTQTPRYLIKTRGQQVTLSCSPISGHRSVSWYQQTPGQGLQFLFEYFSETQRNKGNFPGRFSGRQFSNSRSEMNVSTLELGDSALYLCASREGGYYGYTFGSGTRLTVV.

This clonotype turned up a few times. In DNA, the CDR3 is TGTGCCAGCTCGGGGACTGACGGGGTGGACGAGCAGTACTTC. Translating it yields CASSGTDGVDEQYF. The chain couples TRBV18 to TRBJ2-7; the D gene is possibly TRBD2 (6 bases). Germline CDR1 reads KGHSH; CDR2 reads LQKENI. Trimming cost V 6 bases and J 5 bases, with 17 bases left between them. This CDR3 has 14 amino acids. Using reference TRBV18 and TRBJ2-7 for the parts outside the CDR3, the full variable domain is NAGVMQNPRHLVRRRGQEARLRCSPMKGHSHVYWYRQLPEEGLKFMVYLQKENIIDESGMPKERFSAEFPKEGPSILRIQQVVRGDSAAYFCASSGTDGVDEQYFGPGTRLTVT.

A word on this clonotype: This may be a read error: a much more frequent sequence differs by one nucleotide. This rearrangement joins TRBV28 to TRBJ2-7; D is undetermined. The CDR3 is made up of 11 amino acids. Between the trimmed V and J ends, which lost 8 bases and 3 bases, there was a span of 8 bases. CDR1 is MDHEN and CDR2 is SYDVKM in the germline V gene. This CDR3 is CASRPNYEQYF. CDR3 sequence (DNA): TGTGCCAGCCGTCCGAACTACGAGCAGTACTTC.

This clonotype appeared a few times. The rearrangement joins TRBV9 to TRBJ2-5; D possibly corresponds to TRBD1 (5 bases). With 4 bases removed from V and 4 bases from J, the gap between germline ends came to 14 bases. This CDR3 is built from 14 residues. The germline CDR1 and CDR2 sequences are SGDLS and YYNGEE. CDR3 nucleotides: TGTGCCAGCAGCCAGTCAGGGTTATTAGAGACCCAGTACTTC. This gives the protein CASSQSGLLETQYF.

At least ten counts were recorded for this clonotype. This chain joins TRBV3-1 and TRBJ2-1; possible D gene TRBD1, 5 bases. The germline V gene encodes CDR1 LGHDT and CDR2 YNNKEL (reference sequence). V was shortened by 0 bases and J by 8 bases, with 14 bases between the two germline ends. The CDR3 runs 15 residues. The CDR3 region has the DNA TGTGCCAGCAGCCAAGATCAGGGCCCTTTCGATGAGCAGTTCTTC. Its translation: CASSQDQGPFDEQFF.

In its sample, this clonotype was seen many times. The chain couples TRBV9 to TRBJ1-6; D might be TRBD1 (5 bases). The CDR3 has 15 amino acids. Trimming left V 0 bases short and J 10 bases short, with 14 bases between. Germline-derived CDR1 and CDR2 are SGDLS and YYNGEE. CDR3 sequence (DNA): TGTGCCAGCAGCGTAGGAGGGGAAGGTCAATCACCCCTCCACTTT. This gives the protein CASSVGGEGQSPLHF.